A selection of T cell receptor beta chains follows, all from one sample in a study of OX40 agonist ivuxolimab in advanced cancers. Measured with immunoSEQ multiplex PCR; TCRdb has only the in-frame clones, and not every one. The top ten hold 4.5% to 5% of the sample, which has some 42,000 clones, more than 80% seen once. The source was CD4+ or CD8+ T cells sorted from blood, collected in a trial of the OX40 agonist ivuxolimab. These receptors were collected from an adult with an advanced solid tumor such as melanoma, head and neck, liver or kidney cancer. The CDR3 runs from the conserved cysteine through the conserved F or W. The order of the fields is CDR3 DNA, CDR3 protein, clone size, D gene, J gene, V gene. The D gene is left open where the match is weak. Some rows have no size entry. The others give once, few or many, or a class for an expanded clone.

DNA: TGTGCCAGTAGTCTCTACAGAGACACCGGGGAGCTGTTTTTT
CDR3: CASSLYRDTGELFF
size: once
D: .
J: TRBJ2-2
V: TRBV19

DNA: TGTGCCAGCAAAAAGACAGAAACTAGCACAGATACGCAGTATTTT
CDR3: CASKKTETSTDTQYF
size: .
D: .
J: TRBJ2-3
V: TRBV25-1

DNA: TGTGCCTGGAGTGGAGGACTAGCGGGGGCGAACACCGGGGAGCTGTTTTTT
CDR3: CAWSGGLAGANTGELFF
size: .
D: TRBD2
J: TRBJ2-2
V: TRBV30

DNA: TGTGCCAGCAGCTCAACTCTTGGCTCCTACGAGCAGTACTTC
CDR3: CASSSTLGSYEQYF
size: .
D: .
J: TRBJ2-7
V: TRBV7-2

DNA: TGTGCCAGCAGCTTAGTCGATTTTACTGAAGCTTTCTTT
CDR3: CASSLVDFTEAFF
size: .
D: .
J: TRBJ1-1
V: TRBV7-9

DNA: TGCGCCAGCAGCCAAGAAAGAGGAGCCTCAGATACGCAGTATTTT
CDR3: CASSQERGASDTQYF
size: .
D: .
J: TRBJ2-3
V: TRBV4-1

DNA: TGCGCCAGCAGCCGGGACTGGAACACTGAAGCTTTCTTT
CDR3: CASSRDWNTEAFF
size: .
D: .
J: TRBJ1-1
V: TRBV5-1

DNA: TGTGCCAGCAGCGACAGGGTTACTTCCTACGAGCAGTACTTC
CDR3: CASSDRVTSYEQYF
size: few
D: TRBD1
J: TRBJ2-7
V: TRBV7-9

DNA: TGTGCCACCACTCAGGGGTGGGTTTCAGATACGCAGTATTTT
CDR3: CATTQGWVSDTQYF
size: .
D: .
J: TRBJ2-3
V: TRBV6-1

DNA: TGCAGTGCTAGAGATGCAGAGACCCAGTACTTC
CDR3: CSARDAETQYF
size: .
D: .
J: TRBJ2-5
V: TRBV20-1

DNA: TGCGCCAGCAGCCAAATGGGGCAGATGGACAGGGTTCTCACTGAAGCTTTCTTT
CDR3: CASSQMGQMDRVLTEAFF
size: .
D: TRBD1
J: TRBJ1-1
V: TRBV4-1

DNA: TGTGCCAGCCAAAGGGGCAGCCCTAGCACAGATACGCAGTATTTT
CDR3: CASQRGSPSTDTQYF
size: once
D: .
J: TRBJ2-3
V: TRBV6-5

DNA: TGTGCCAGTAATCAGGGATTGACCGGGACAGGGTACCACGAGCAGTACTTC
CDR3: CASNQGLTGTGYHEQYF
size: once
D: TRBD1
J: TRBJ2-7
V: TRBV19

DNA: TGTGCCTGGAGTGTCGGACAGGGGACTACTGAAGCTTTCTTT
CDR3: CAWSVGQGTTEAFF
size: .
D: TRBD1
J: TRBJ1-1
V: TRBV30

DNA: TGTGCCAGCTATGGGCCCGGGACAGTCTATGGCTACACCTTC
CDR3: CASYGPGTVYGYTF
size: .
D: TRBD1
J: TRBJ1-2
V: TRBV28

DNA: TGTGCCAGGAGCACAGAAAAACTGTTTTTT
CDR3: CARSTEKLFF
size: .
D: .
J: TRBJ1-4
V: TRBV27

DNA: TGTGCCAGCAGCTTAGCGCCGCGGGCTAGCGGGAGGGAGGAGACCCAGTACTTC
CDR3: CASSLAPRASGREETQYF
size: .
D: TRBD2
J: TRBJ2-5
V: TRBV7-6

DNA: TGTGCCAGCAGCTTACCCCCCGGGGAGCTGTTTTTT
CDR3: CASSLPPGELFF
size: .
D: .
J: TRBJ2-2
V: TRBV7-2

DNA: TGCAGTGCTATGGCGAGAGACACCATATATTTT
CDR3: CSAMARDTIYF
size: .
D: .
J: TRBJ1-3
V: TRBV20-1

DNA: TGTGCCAGCAGCGGGACAGGATATGGCTACACCTTC
CDR3: CASSGTGYGYTF
size: .
D: TRBD1
J: TRBJ1-2
V: TRBV14

DNA: TGCGCCAGCAGCCAAGGTACTGCCAGGGGCACCCCTCAGTACTTC
CDR3: CASSQGTARGTPQYF
size: .
D: .
J: TRBJ2-7
V: TRBV4-3

DNA: TGTGCCAGCAGCTTGAGACTAGCGGCTCAAGAGACCCAGTACTTC
CDR3: CASSLRLAAQETQYF
size: .
D: TRBD2
J: TRBJ2-5
V: TRBV5-4

DNA: TGTGCCAGTAGTCCGAGGACCGGGCCCACCTACGAGCAGTACTTC
CDR3: CASSPRTGPTYEQYF
size: .
D: .
J: TRBJ2-7
V: TRBV19

DNA: TGTGCCAGCAATAAGCTCAGGACAGGTGGGACTAAGTACTTC
CDR3: CASNKLRTGGTKYF
size: .
D: .
J: TRBJ2-7
V: TRBV28

DNA: TGTGCCACCAACCCCACTGATGTACGGATTAACTATGGCTACACCTTC
CDR3: CATNPTDVRINYGYTF
size: .
D: .
J: TRBJ1-2
V: TRBV2

DNA: TGTGCCAGCTCACCTACTTACTTCGGGGGGGGCCGTTTACGGCCCCAGCATTTT
CDR3: CASSPTYFGGGRLRPQHF
size: once
D: .
J: TRBJ1-5
V: TRBV18